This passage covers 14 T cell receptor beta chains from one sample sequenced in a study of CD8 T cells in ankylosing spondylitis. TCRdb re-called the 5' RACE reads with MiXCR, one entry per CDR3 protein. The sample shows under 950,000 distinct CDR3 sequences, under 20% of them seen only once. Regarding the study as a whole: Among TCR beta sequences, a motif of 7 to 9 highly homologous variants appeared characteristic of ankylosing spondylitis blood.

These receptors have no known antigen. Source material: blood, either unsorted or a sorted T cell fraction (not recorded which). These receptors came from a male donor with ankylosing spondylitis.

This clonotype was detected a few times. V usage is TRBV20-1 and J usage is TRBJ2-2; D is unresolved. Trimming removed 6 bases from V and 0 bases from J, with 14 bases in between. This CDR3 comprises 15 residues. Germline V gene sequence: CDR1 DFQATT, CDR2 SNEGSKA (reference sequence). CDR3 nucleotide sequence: TGCAGTGCGCCCGCCGGCAGCGCGAACACCGGGGAGCTGTTTTTT. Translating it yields CSAPAGSANTGELFF.

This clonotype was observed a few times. The CDR3 here is CASSYHGEAFF. Written as DNA, the CDR3 is TGTGCCAGCAGCTACCACGGTGAAGCTTTCTTT. The gene calls are TRBV7-9 and TRBJ1-1; no reliable D call. The CDR3 loop spans 11 amino acids. The V and J ends lost 4 bases and 7 bases respectively, with 7 bases between them. In germline, CDR1 is SEHNR, CDR2 FQNEAQ (reference sequence).

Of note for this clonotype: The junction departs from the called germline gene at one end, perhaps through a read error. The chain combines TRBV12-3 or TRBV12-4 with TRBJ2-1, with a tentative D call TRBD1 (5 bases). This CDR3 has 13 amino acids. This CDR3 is CASSLSGRKEQLF. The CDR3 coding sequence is TGTGCCAGCAGTTTATCAGGGCGTAAAGAGCAGCTCTTC.

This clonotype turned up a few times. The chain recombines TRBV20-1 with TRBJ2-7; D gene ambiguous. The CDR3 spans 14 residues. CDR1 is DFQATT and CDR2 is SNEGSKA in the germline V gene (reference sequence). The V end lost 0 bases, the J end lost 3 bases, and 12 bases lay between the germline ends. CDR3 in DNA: TGCAGTGCTAGAGATATCCGGCAGGACTACGAGCAGTACTTC. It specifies CSARDIRQDYEQYF.

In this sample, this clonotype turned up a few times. CDR3 in DNA: TGTGCCAGCAGTTTCGCCGGCGGGGGGCTCGTGACAGATACGCAGTATTTT. Amino acid sequence: CASSFAGGGLVTDTQYF. This chain uses TRBV12-3 or TRBV12-4 with TRBJ2-3; TRBD2 matches 8 bases. V trimming: 3 bases; J trimming: 3 bases; junction bases outside the gene matches: 11. CDR3 length equals 17 residues.

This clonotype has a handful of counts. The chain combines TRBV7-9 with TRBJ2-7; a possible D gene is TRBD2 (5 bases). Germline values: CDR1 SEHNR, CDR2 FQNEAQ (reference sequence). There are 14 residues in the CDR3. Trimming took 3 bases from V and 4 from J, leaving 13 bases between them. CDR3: CASSFQSEGYEQYF. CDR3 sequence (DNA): TGTGCCAGCAGCTTTCAATCCGAGGGTTACGAGCAGTACTTC.

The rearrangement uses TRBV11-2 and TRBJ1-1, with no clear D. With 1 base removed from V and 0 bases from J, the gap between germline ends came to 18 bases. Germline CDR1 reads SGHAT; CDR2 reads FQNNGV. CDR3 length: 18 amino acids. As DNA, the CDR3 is TGTGCCAGCAGCTTAGTTCTCCCAGGAGGAGACTTGAACACTGAAGCTTTCTTT. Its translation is CASSLVLPGGDLNTEAFF. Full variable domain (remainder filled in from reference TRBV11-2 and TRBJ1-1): EAGVAQSPRYKIIEKRQSVAFWCNPISGHATLYWYQQILGQGPKLLIQFQNNGVVDDSQLPKDRFSAERLKGVDSTLKIQPAKLEDSAVYLCASSLVLPGGDLNTEAFFGQGTRLTVV.

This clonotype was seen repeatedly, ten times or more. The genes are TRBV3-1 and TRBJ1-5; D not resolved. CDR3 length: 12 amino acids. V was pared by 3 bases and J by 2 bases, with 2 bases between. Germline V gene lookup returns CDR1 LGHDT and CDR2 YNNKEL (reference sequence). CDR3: CASSQGNQPQHF. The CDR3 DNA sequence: TGTGCCAGCAGCCAGGGCAATCAGCCCCAGCATTTT.

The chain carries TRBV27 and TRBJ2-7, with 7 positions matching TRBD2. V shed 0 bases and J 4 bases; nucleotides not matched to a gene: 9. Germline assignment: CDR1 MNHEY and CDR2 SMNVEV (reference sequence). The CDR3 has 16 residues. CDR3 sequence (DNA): TGTGCCAGCAGTTTATCTCTAGCGGCAGCCTCTTACGAGCAGTACTTC. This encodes CASSLSLAAASYEQYF.

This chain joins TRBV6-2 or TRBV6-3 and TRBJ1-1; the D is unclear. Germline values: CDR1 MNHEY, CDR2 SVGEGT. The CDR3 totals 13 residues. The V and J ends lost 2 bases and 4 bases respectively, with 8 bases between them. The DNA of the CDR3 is TGTGCCAGCAGTTACCCTAAGAGCACTGAAGCTTTCTTT. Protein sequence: CASSYPKSTEAFF.

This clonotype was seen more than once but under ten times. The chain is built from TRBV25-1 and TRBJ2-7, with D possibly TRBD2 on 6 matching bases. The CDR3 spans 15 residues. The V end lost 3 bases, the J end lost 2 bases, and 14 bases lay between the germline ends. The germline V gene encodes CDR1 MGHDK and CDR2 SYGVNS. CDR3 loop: CASSERLVQPYEQYF. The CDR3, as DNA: TGTGCCAGCAGTGAGCGACTAGTACAGCCCTACGAGCAGTACTTC.

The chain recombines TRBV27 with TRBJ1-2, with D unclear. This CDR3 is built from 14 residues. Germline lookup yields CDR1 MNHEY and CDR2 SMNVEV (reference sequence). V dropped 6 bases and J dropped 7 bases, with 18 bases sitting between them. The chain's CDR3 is CASSRGPAGRGYTF. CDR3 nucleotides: TGTGCCAGCAGCCGCGGGCCGGCTGGTCGTGGCTACACCTTC.

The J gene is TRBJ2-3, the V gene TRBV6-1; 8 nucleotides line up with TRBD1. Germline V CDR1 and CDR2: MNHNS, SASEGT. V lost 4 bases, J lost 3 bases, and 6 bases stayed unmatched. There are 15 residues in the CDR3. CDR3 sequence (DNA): TGTGCCAGCAGTGGGACGGGACAGGCTACAGATACGCAGTATTTT. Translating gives CASSGTGQATDTQYF.

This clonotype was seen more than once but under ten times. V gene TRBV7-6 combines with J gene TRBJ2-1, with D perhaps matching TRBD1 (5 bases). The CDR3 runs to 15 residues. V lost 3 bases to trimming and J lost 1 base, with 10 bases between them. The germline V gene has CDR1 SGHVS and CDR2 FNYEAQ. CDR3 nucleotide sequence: TGTGCCAGCAGCTTCCTAACAGGATCCTACAATGAGCAGTTCTTC. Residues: CASSFLTGSYNEQFF.